This is a list of T cell receptor beta chains from one sample in a study of cytomegalovirus exposure and HLA in healthy donors. The repertoire was sequenced with immunoSEQ multiplex PCR; TCRdb's copy has only in-frame clones and lacks some. The sample yields about 120,000 clones, approximately 8.6% seen once. The source material was PBMCs. The receptors shown here come from a woman aged 40 to 55 in good health and CMV-seropositive. CDR3s include the opening cysteine and the closing phenylalanine or tryptophan. Each record gives: V gene, J gene, clone size, D gene, CDR3 protein, CDR3 DNA. D genes are given only for firm matches. Not every row has a clone size; where given, it reads once, few, many or a size class.

TRBV19	TRBJ1-6	few	-	CASSIAAGGYNSPLHF	TGTGCCAGTAGTATAGCGGCAGGCGGGTATAATTCACCCCTCCACTTT
TRBV7-9	TRBJ1-1	-	TRBD1	CASSRRQGRNTEAFF	TGTGCCAGCAGCCGCCGACAGGGTCGGAACACTGAAGCTTTCTTT
TRBV28	TRBJ2-6	few	-	CASSLAGIPGLFSGANVLTF	TGTGCCAGCAGTTTAGCTGGAATCCCAGGGCTCTTCTCTGGGGCCAACGTCCTGACTTTC
TRBV7-9	TRBJ2-7	-	TRBD1	CASSRNRGEYGQYF	TGTGCCAGCAGCCGCAACAGGGGTGAATACGGGCAGTACTTC
TRBV7-9	TRBJ1-1	-	-	CASSSLNEYTEAFF	TGTGCCAGCAGCTCCTTAAACGAGTACACTGAAGCTTTCTTT
TRBV6-1	TRBJ1-5	-	TRBD1	CASSNLRTGNQPQHF	TGTGCCAGCAGTAACCTTAGGACAGGGAATCAGCCCCAGCATTTT
TRBV15	TRBJ2-5	-	TRBD1	CATNPDREETQYF	TGTGCCACCAACCCGGACAGGGAGGAGACCCAGTACTTC
TRBV5-6	TRBJ1-1	few	TRBD1	CASSLMYRGFKTEAFF	TGTGCCAGCAGCTTAATGTACAGGGGATTTAAGACTGAAGCTTTCTTT
TRBV5-5	TRBJ1-1	-	TRBD1	CASSLAFYLTGKLTEAFF	TGTGCCAGCAGCTTAGCCTTTTACTTGACAGGGAAACTCACTGAAGCTTTCTTT
TRBV5-1	TRBJ1-2	-	-	CASSLDRESYTF	TGCGCCAGCAGCTTGGACAGGGAAAGCTACACCTTC
TRBV5-1	TRBJ2-5	few	TRBD2	CASSPRGGLETQYF	TGCGCCAGCAGTCCCCGGGGGGGGCTAGAGACCCAGTACTTC
TRBV30	TRBJ1-2	-	-	CAWSTGGYTF	TGTGCCTGGAGCACAGGGGGCTACACCTTC
TRBV2	TRBJ2-7	few	TRBD1	CASSGDSDSYEQYF	TGTGCCAGCAGTGGGGACAGCGACTCCTACGAGCAGTACTTC
TRBV7-9	TRBJ1-1	few	-	CASSLEAGVSAFF	TGTGCCAGCAGCTTGGAGGCTGGGGTTTCGGCTTTCTTT
TRBV2	TRBJ2-7	-	TRBD2	CAGRGGSSYEQYF	TGTGCCGGCCGGGGGGGGAGCTCCTACGAGCAGTACTTC
TRBV19	TRBJ2-7	-	TRBD1	CASSPHRGLSEQYF	TGTGCCAGTAGTCCCCACAGGGGGCTAAGTGAGCAGTACTTC
TRBV4-1	TRBJ1-6	-	-	CASSQQTVPQSPLHF	TGCGCCAGCAGCCAACAGACAGTCCCACAATCACCCCTCCACTTT
TRBV7-3	TRBJ1-2	-	TRBD1	CASSPRTGGDGYTF	TGTGCCAGCAGCCCCCGGACAGGGGGGGATGGCTACACCTTC
TRBV11-2	TRBJ1-2	few	-	CASSTDWGGPNYGYTF	TGTGCCAGCAGCACTGATTGGGGGGGGCCGAACTATGGCTACACCTTC
TRBV19	TRBJ1-2	-	-	CASSIPAGNYGYTF	TGTGCCAGTAGTATACCAGCGGGGAACTATGGCTACACCTTC
TRBV19	TRBJ2-6	-	-	CASSAGWANVLTF	TGTGCCAGTAGTGCAGGTTGGGCCAACGTCCTGACTTTC
TRBV30	TRBJ1-5	few	TRBD1	CAWSQGASPNQPQHF	TGTGCCTGGAGTCAGGGGGCCTCTCCCAATCAGCCCCAGCATTTT
TRBV30	TRBJ1-5	few	-	CAWSRGMGQPQHF	TGTGCCTGGAGTCGAGGGATGGGTCAGCCCCAGCATTTT
TRBV19	TRBJ2-1	-	TRBD1	CASSEGQNYNEQFF	TGTGCCAGTAGTGAGGGACAGAACTACAATGAGCAGTTCTTC
TRBV19	TRBJ2-3	-	TRBD1	CASNDRTGGTDTQYF	TGTGCCAGTAACGACAGGACAGGGGGAACAGATACGCAGTATTTT
TRBV28	TRBJ2-5	few	TRBD1	CASRSPGGSGTQYF	TGTGCCAGCAGATCCCCAGGGGGATCGGGGACCCAGTACTTC
TRBV7-3	TRBJ2-1	few	TRBD1	CASSFDRGSYNEQFF	TGTGCCAGCAGCTTCGACAGGGGGTCCTACAATGAGCAGTTCTTC
TRBV4-2	TRBJ2-3	-	TRBD2	CASSQGDSGGPSTDTQYF	TGTGCCAGCAGCCAAGGAGATAGCGGGGGGCCAAGCACAGATACGCAGTATTTT
TRBV19	TRBJ1-1	-	-	CASSITVNTEAFF	TGTGCCAGTAGTATAACGGTGAACACTGAAGCTTTCTTT
TRBV6-6	TRBJ1-1	-	TRBD1	CASSYDRVNTEAFF	TGTGCCAGCAGTTATGACAGGGTGAACACTGAAGCTTTCTTT
TRBV5-1	TRBJ2-1	few	TRBD2	CASSFRTSVNEQFF	TGCGCCAGCAGCTTTCGGACTAGCGTAAATGAGCAGTTCTTC
TRBV7-2	TRBJ1-6	few	TRBD1	CASSARDSNSPLHF	TGTGCCAGCAGCGCCCGGGACAGTAATTCACCCCTCCACTTT
TRBV7-7	TRBJ1-3	few	-	CAVRGEGFSGNTIYF	TGTGCCGTTCGCGGGGAGGGTTTCTCTGGAAACACCATATATTTT
TRBV2	TRBJ2-3	-	TRBD2	CASSDSGGDTQYF	TGTGCCAGCAGTGATAGCGGGGGGGATACGCAGTATTTT
TRBV6-1	TRBJ2-7	-	TRBD1	CASSGQTGPYEQYF	TGTGCCAGCAGTGGGCAGACAGGGCCTTACGAGCAGTACTTC
TRBV2	TRBJ1-5	-	-	CASSEFSQRGRPQHF	TGTGCCAGCAGTGAGTTTAGCCAGAGAGGTAGGCCCCAGCATTTT
TRBV29-1	TRBJ1-1	-	TRBD1	CSVLLTGVNTEAFF	TGCAGCGTTCTTTTGACAGGGGTGAACACTGAAGCTTTCTTT
TRBV5-1	TRBJ2-5	few	TRBD1	CASSGWTGAQETQYF	TGCGCCAGCAGCGGCTGGACAGGAGCCCAAGAGACCCAGTACTTC
TRBV7-9	TRBJ2-1	-	TRBD2	CASSLAAGLNNEQFF	TGTGCCAGCAGCTTAGCAGCGGGGCTTAACAATGAGCAGTTCTTC
TRBV27	TRBJ2-7	few	-	CASSFLWRSYEQYF	TGTGCCAGCAGTTTCCTCTGGAGGAGTTACGAGCAGTACTTC
TRBV2	TRBJ1-2	-	-	CASSRTGMAYGYTF	TGTGCCAGCAGCCGAACGGGGATGGCCTATGGCTACACCTTC